These 5 T cell receptor beta chains came from one sample sequenced in a study of spatial heterogeneity in lung cancer. TCRdb independently ran MiXCR on the 5' RACE reads; one entry per CDR3 protein. The sample has 370 or so distinct CDR3 sequences, 25% to 30% seen once. The time point denotes: blood at routine non-recurrence follow-up after resection. Sample: PBMCs, taken at follow-up. The receptors originated from a male donor with early-stage non-small cell lung cancer.

This clonotype is judged large. A library made for alpha chains picked up this beta chain off target, so its size means little. The chain couples TRBV5-1 to TRBJ1-2; TRBD1 is a possible D gene (5 bases). V dropped 4 bases and J dropped 4 bases, with 11 bases sitting between them. The CDR3 runs to 13 residues. CDR1 and CDR2 (germline): SGHRS, YFSETQ. The CDR3 loop is CASSPIRGYGYTF. Here the CDR3 DNA reads TGCGCCAGCAGCCCCATTAGGGGCTATGGCTACACCTTC. The full variable domain, completed using reference TRBV5-1 and TRBJ1-2, is KAGVTQTPRYLIKTRGQQVTLSCSPISGHRSVSWYQQTPGQGLQFLFEYFSETQRNKGNFPGRFSGRQFSNSRSEMNVSTLELGDSALYLCASSPIRGYGYTFGSGTRLTVV.

In this sample, this clonotype is large (0.1 to 1%). A library prepared for alpha chains yielded this beta chain as an off-target read; its size is of little meaning. The chain joins TRBV5-1 to TRBJ2-7, with unresolved D. The CDR3 sequence is 13 residues long. Germline CDR1 and CDR2: SGHRS and YFSETQ. The V end lost 3 bases, the J end lost 3 bases, and 10 bases lay between the germline ends. DNA for the CDR3: TGCGCCAGCAGCTCCAACGGTGGCTACGAGCAGTACTTC. It yields the protein CASSSNGGYEQYF.

This clonotype counts as large. Found in a library prepared for alpha chains, this beta chain is an off-target read, and its abundance has little meaning. The genes are TRBV12-3 or TRBV12-4 and TRBJ1-5, with 7 bases fitting TRBD1. The V segment lost 6 bases and the J segment 6 bases; nucleotides outside the gene matches: 8. This CDR3 comprises 14 residues. The CDR3 DNA sequence: TGTGCCAGCAGCAGTACAGGGGCGGGTCAGCCCCAGCATTTT. Protein product: CASSSTGAGQPQHF.

Regarding this clonotype: Because the library targeted alpha chains, this beta chain is an off-target read whose size means little. This rearrangement joins TRBV12-3 or TRBV12-4 to TRBJ1-6; D might be TRBD1 (5 bases). This CDR3 region has 17 residues. V shed 3 bases and J shed 3 bases, with 15 bases lying between them. The CDR3 spells CASSFTPGGGYNSPLHF. CDR3 bases: TGTGCCAGCAGTTTTACTCCGGGCGGGGGCTATAATTCACCCCTCCACTTT.

This clonotype is termed medium-sized. A library made for alpha chains picked up this beta chain off target, so its size means little. V usage is TRBV7-2 and J usage is TRBJ2-1, with 13 bases matching TRBD2. This CDR3 spans 17 amino acids. Unmatched junction bases numbered 10, after V lost 6 bases and J lost 5 bases. Germline V gene sequence: CDR1 SGHTA, CDR2 FQGNSA. CDR3 sequence reads: CASRSWGTSGTHNEQFF. The CDR3 DNA follows: TGTGCCAGCAGATCCTGGGGGACTAGCGGGACCCACAATGAGCAGTTCTTC. Looking up the rest from reference TRBV7-2 and TRBJ2-1 gives the full variable domain: GAGVSQSPSNKVTEKGKDVELRCDPISGHTALYWYRQSLGQGLEFLIYFQGNSAPDKSGLPSDRFSAERTGGSVSTLTIQRTQQEDSAVYLCASRSWGTSGTHNEQFFGPGTRLTVL.